This T cell receptor beta chain was documented in a study of siplizumab effects on memory and regulatory T cells. The table lists this clone with a few counts. Its antigen remains unknown. Sequencing used immunoSEQ multiplex PCR; TCRdb keeps in-frame clones, though not all of them. The profile shows some 62,000 clones, around 79% of them singletons. Study-wide findings and caveats: Researchers could map only a minor fraction of alloreactive clones to unstimulated subsets.

Sequences were generated from unstimulated naive, memory, effector memory and TEMRA subsets in a few donor pairs. The sequenced sample was memory CD4+ T cells sorted from blood. The receptor was isolated from a human donor in good health.

CDR3 sequence reads: CASSAGDQETQYF. In DNA, the CDR3 is TGCGCCAGCAGTGCGGGGGACCAAGAGACCCAGTACTTC. This sequence joins TRBV5-1 and TRBJ2-5; TRBD2 matches 7 bases. J was trimmed by 0 bases and V by 5 bases; bases with no gene match: 1. CDR3 length: 13 residues. Germline V gives CDR1 SGHRS, CDR2 YFSETQ.